Listed below are T cell receptor beta chains from one sample, sequenced in a study of T cell responses to AZD1222 COVID-19 vaccine. Using immunoSEQ multiplex PCR, the repertoire was profiled, and TCRdb retains in-frame clones only, with some absent. The table has around 110,000 clones, roughly nine tenths seen once. This sample comprised peripheral blood, obtained 28 days after the second AZD1222 dose. The source is an adult who received the AZD1222 COVID-19 vaccine. Each CDR3 is given with its conserved first and last residue. A D gene is named only where the DNA matches it firmly. Clone size is given for some rows only: seen once, a few or many times, or a class if the clone is expanded.

DNA: TGTGCCAGCAGCTTAGCTGGTGGCTACACCTTC; CDR3: CASSLAGGYTF; V: TRBV11-2; D: .; J: TRBJ1-2; size: .
DNA: TGTGCCAGCAGTGAGTCGGAGAGTTCACCCCTCCACTTT; CDR3: CASSESESSPLHF; V: TRBV6-1; D: .; J: TRBJ1-6; size: .
DNA: TGTGCCAGCTCAGGAGCGGGACAGGGACTCAATGAGCAGTTCTTC; CDR3: CASSGAGQGLNEQFF; V: TRBV18; D: TRBD1; J: TRBJ2-1; size: once
DNA: TGTGCCAGCAGTCTATTTGCAAACGGGAGGGCCACCGGGGAGCTGTTTTTT; CDR3: CASSLFANGRATGELFF; V: TRBV28; D: TRBD2; J: TRBJ2-2; size: once
DNA: TGCGCCAGCAGCTTGTCTAGCGGGGAAGATACGCAGTATTTT; CDR3: CASSLSSGEDTQYF; V: TRBV5-1; D: TRBD2; J: TRBJ2-3; size: .
DNA: TGTGCCATCACCCGGGACCCGCGCGGTGACTATGGCTACACCTTC; CDR3: CAITRDPRGDYGYTF; V: TRBV10-3; D: .; J: TRBJ1-2; size: .
DNA: TGTGCCAGCAGTGCCGGAAACTATGGCTACACCTTC; CDR3: CASSAGNYGYTF; V: TRBV27; D: .; J: TRBJ1-2; size: once
DNA: TGTGCCAGCAGTTACACAGGGTACACCGGGGAGCTGTTTTTT; CDR3: CASSYTGYTGELFF; V: TRBV6-5; D: .; J: TRBJ2-2; size: .
DNA: TGCGCCAGCAGTTCGAGCGGGAGCCATGGGGCAGATACGCAGTATTTT; CDR3: CASSSSGSHGADTQYF; V: TRBV5-1; D: TRBD2; J: TRBJ2-3; size: .
DNA: TGTGCCAGCAGCGTAGATGGGGGGGTTTATGGCTACACCTTC; CDR3: CASSVDGGVYGYTF; V: TRBV9; D: .; J: TRBJ1-2; size: .
DNA: TGTGCCAGTACCCTACAGTGGGGCACAGGGAATTTGGAGACAGATACGCAGTATTTT; CDR3: CASTLQWGTGNLETDTQYF; V: TRBV19; D: .; J: TRBJ2-3; size: .
DNA: TGTGCCAGTAGTGCGCAGGGCTATGGCTACACCTTC; CDR3: CASSAQGYGYTF; V: TRBV19; D: .; J: TRBJ1-2; size: once
DNA: TGTGCCAGCAGTTACTCGAGAGGGGGCGCGGATGGCTACACCTTC; CDR3: CASSYSRGGADGYTF; V: TRBV6-5; D: TRBD1; J: TRBJ1-2; size: .
DNA: TGTGCCAGCAGCTTAGGAGGGCTGAGCACTGAAGCTTTCTTT; CDR3: CASSLGGLSTEAFF; V: TRBV7-2; D: .; J: TRBJ1-1; size: .
DNA: TGCGCCAGCAGCTTGGCGGGAGTTGGTAATGAGCAGTTCTTC; CDR3: CASSLAGVGNEQFF; V: TRBV5-1; D: .; J: TRBJ2-1; size: .
DNA: TGTGCCAGCAGCCCCAAGGCGGGAGCAGCAGATACGCAGTATTTT; CDR3: CASSPKAGAADTQYF; V: TRBV6-4; D: TRBD2; J: TRBJ2-3; size: few
DNA: TGCGCCAGCAGCTTACTAGCGGGAGGTTACGAGCAGTACTTC; CDR3: CASSLLAGGYEQYF; V: TRBV5-1; D: TRBD2; J: TRBJ2-7; size: few
DNA: TGTGCCAGCAGCTTAGAAACCTCGGTCTCTAATGAAAAACTGTTTTTT; CDR3: CASSLETSVSNEKLFF; V: TRBV7-2; D: .; J: TRBJ1-4; size: .
DNA: TGTGCCAGCAGTAGGGGGCAGGGTGCAACTAATGAAAAACTGTTTTTT; CDR3: CASSRGQGATNEKLFF; V: TRBV11-2; D: TRBD1; J: TRBJ1-4; size: .
DNA: TGCGCCAGCAGCCAGGGAGGACAGATACTACTAAATCAGCCCCAGCATTTT; CDR3: CASSQGGQILLNQPQHF; V: TRBV4-1; D: .; J: TRBJ1-5; size: .
DNA: TGTGCCTGGAATTCGGAGGGGGCCGTCACTGAAGCTTTCTTT; CDR3: CAWNSEGAVTEAFF; V: TRBV30; D: TRBD1; J: TRBJ1-1; size: .
DNA: TGTGCCAGCAGTTCCCACCATTATAACTATGGCTACACCTTC; CDR3: CASSSHHYNYGYTF; V: TRBV27; D: .; J: TRBJ1-2; size: few
DNA: TGTGCCTGGTGGATGACCCATGAAGCTTTCTTT; CDR3: CAWWMTHEAFF; V: TRBV30; D: .; J: TRBJ1-1; size: .
DNA: TGTGCCAGCAGTGAAGTTCAGGGGGCGGCCGGGGAGCTGTTTTTT; CDR3: CASSEVQGAAGELFF; V: TRBV2; D: TRBD1; J: TRBJ2-2; size: .
DNA: TGTGCCAGCAGTTCGCTTTTAGAGGGGAGGAATGGCTACACCTTC; CDR3: CASSSLLEGRNGYTF; V: TRBV2; D: .; J: TRBJ1-2; size: .
DNA: TGTGCCGCCTCGGGGGGGATCAATCAGCCCCAGCATTTT; CDR3: CAASGGINQPQHF; V: TRBV19; D: .; J: TRBJ1-5; size: .
DNA: TGTGCCAGCAGCGTCCGGGACAGGGGCGGCTACACCTTC; CDR3: CASSVRDRGGYTF; V: TRBV7-2; D: TRBD1; J: TRBJ1-2; size: .
DNA: TGTGCCAGCAGCCCGAGGAGTAATTCACCCCTCCACTTT; CDR3: CASSPRSNSPLHF; V: TRBV9; D: .; J: TRBJ1-6; size: .
DNA: TGTGCCAGCAGTTCAGGACAGGGGGCGCCTGAAGCTTTCTTT; CDR3: CASSSGQGAPEAFF; V: TRBV2; D: TRBD1; J: TRBJ1-1; size: .
DNA: TGTGCCAGCAGTGGGGCAGCGGGAGTAGAGGAGACCCAGTACTTC; CDR3: CASSGAAGVEETQYF; V: TRBV28; D: TRBD2; J: TRBJ2-5; size: .
DNA: TGCGCCAGCAGCCAAGATGGAGCGGGAGGGCCAGAGACCCAGTACTTC; CDR3: CASSQDGAGGPETQYF; V: TRBV4-1; D: TRBD2; J: TRBJ2-5; size: few
DNA: TGCGCCAGCAGCTTGGTCCTGGAAAATTCACCCCTCCACTTT; CDR3: CASSLVLENSPLHF; V: TRBV5-1; D: .; J: TRBJ1-6; size: .
DNA: TGTGCCAGCAGCTTGCCCGGGGCAGGTGGCTACACCTTC; CDR3: CASSLPGAGGYTF; V: TRBV5-8; D: .; J: TRBJ1-2; size: .
DNA: TGTGCCAGCAGCTTGGGCGTGCTCGGCTACACCTTC; CDR3: CASSLGVLGYTF; V: TRBV5-8; D: .; J: TRBJ1-2; size: .
DNA: TGTGCCTGGAGTGTAGGAGGGGGGAATTCACCCCTCCACTTT; CDR3: CAWSVGGGNSPLHF; V: TRBV30; D: .; J: TRBJ1-6; size: .
DNA: TGCGCCAGCAGCCATCTAGCGGGTTCACCCACAGATACGCAGTATTTT; CDR3: CASSHLAGSPTDTQYF; V: TRBV4-1; D: TRBD2; J: TRBJ2-3; size: .
DNA: TGTGCCAGCAGCTCTAACCATCCTGAAGCTTTCTTT; CDR3: CASSSNHPEAFF; V: TRBV7-8; D: .; J: TRBJ1-1; size: .
DNA: TGTGCCAGTAGTAGAGGGACTAGCGGGAGCGTTAATGAGCAGTTCTTC; CDR3: CASSRGTSGSVNEQFF; V: TRBV19; D: TRBD2; J: TRBJ2-1; size: .
DNA: TGTGCCAGCTATGGGAACTATGGCTACACCTTC; CDR3: CASYGNYGYTF; V: TRBV6-5; D: .; J: TRBJ1-2; size: .
DNA: TGTGCCAGCAGTTCGGAGACAGTCCTCAACTCTTATGGCTACACCTTC; CDR3: CASSSETVLNSYGYTF; V: TRBV28; D: .; J: TRBJ1-2; size: once
DNA: TGTGCCAGCCGGGGACAGGCGAACACTGAAGCTTTCTTT; CDR3: CASRGQANTEAFF; V: TRBV11-3; D: TRBD1; J: TRBJ1-1; size: .
DNA: TGTGCCAGCAGCCCGCATACCGGGACAGGGATCCGGGATGGCTACACCTTC; CDR3: CASSPHTGTGIRDGYTF; V: TRBV7-9; D: TRBD1; J: TRBJ1-2; size: .
DNA: TGTGCCAGCAGCCGATCCAGCGGCGGCTACACCTTC; CDR3: CASSRSSGGYTF; V: TRBV28; D: .; J: TRBJ1-2; size: .
DNA: TGTGCCAGCAGCTTAGCGGGAACAGATACGCAGTATTTT; CDR3: CASSLAGTDTQYF; V: TRBV11-2; D: .; J: TRBJ2-3; size: once
DNA: TGCAGTGCCACTGAGGGGGTAGGAGCTTTCTTT; CDR3: CSATEGVGAFF; V: TRBV20-1; D: .; J: TRBJ1-1; size: .
DNA: TGTGCCAGCAGGGTTATGATGGACTACGAGCAGTACTTC; CDR3: CASRVMMDYEQYF; V: TRBV21-1; D: .; J: TRBJ2-7; size: .
DNA: TGCAGTGCTAGAGGAGGCTATGGCTACACCTTC; CDR3: CSARGGYGYTF; V: TRBV20-1; D: .; J: TRBJ1-2; size: few
DNA: TGTGCCAGCAGCTTGCGGGGGGGAGCCAAAAACATTCAGTACTTC; CDR3: CASSLRGGAKNIQYF; V: TRBV5-6; D: TRBD2; J: TRBJ2-4; size: .